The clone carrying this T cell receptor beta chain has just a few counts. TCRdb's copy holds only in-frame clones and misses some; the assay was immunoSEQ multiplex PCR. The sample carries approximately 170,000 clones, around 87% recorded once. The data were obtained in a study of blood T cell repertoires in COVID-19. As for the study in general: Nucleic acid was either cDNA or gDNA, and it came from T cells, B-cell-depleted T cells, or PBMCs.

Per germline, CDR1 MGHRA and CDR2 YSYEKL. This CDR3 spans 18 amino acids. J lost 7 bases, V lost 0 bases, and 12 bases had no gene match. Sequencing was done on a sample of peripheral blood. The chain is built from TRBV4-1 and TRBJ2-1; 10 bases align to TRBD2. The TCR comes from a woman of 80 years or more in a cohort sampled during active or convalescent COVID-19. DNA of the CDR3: TGCGCCAGCAGCCAAGATCGAGGGCTAGCGGGAGTTGAGAATGAGCAGTTCTTC. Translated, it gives CASSQDRGLAGVENEQFF.